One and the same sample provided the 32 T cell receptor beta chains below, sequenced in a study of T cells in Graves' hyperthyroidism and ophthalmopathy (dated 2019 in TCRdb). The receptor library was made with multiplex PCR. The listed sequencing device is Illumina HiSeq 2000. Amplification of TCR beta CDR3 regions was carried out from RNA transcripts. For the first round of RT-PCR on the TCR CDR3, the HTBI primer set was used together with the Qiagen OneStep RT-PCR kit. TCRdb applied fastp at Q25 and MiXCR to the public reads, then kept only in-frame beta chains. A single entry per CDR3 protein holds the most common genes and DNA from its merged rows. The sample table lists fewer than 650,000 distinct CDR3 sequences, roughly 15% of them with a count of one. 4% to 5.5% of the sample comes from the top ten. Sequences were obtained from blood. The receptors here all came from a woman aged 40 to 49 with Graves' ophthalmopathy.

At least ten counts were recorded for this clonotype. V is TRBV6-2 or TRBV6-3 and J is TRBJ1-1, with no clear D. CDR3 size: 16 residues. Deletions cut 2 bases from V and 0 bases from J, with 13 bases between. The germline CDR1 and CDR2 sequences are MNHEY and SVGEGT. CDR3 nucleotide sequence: TGTGCCAGCAGTTACACCGATTTCGGCTTGAACACTGAAGCTTTCTTT. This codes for CASSYTDFGLNTEAFF.

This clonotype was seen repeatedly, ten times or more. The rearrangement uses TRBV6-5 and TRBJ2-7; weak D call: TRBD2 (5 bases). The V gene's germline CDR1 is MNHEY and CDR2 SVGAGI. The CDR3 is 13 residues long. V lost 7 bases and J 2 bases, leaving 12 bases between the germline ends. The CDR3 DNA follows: TGTGCCAGCACCCCAAGCGGAGCCTACGAGCAGTACTTC. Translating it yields CASTPSGAYEQYF.

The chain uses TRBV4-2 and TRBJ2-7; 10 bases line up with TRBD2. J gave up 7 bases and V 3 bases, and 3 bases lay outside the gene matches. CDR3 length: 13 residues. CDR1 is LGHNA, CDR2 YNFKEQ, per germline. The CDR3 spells CASSQAGLAEQYF. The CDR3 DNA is TGTGCCAGCAGCCAGGCGGGACTAGCGGAGCAGTACTTC.

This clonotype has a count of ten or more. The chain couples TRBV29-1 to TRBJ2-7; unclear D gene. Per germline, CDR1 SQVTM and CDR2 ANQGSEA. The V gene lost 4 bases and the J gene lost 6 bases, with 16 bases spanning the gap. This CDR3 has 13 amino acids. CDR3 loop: CSVAWTAGSEQYF. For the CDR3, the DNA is TGCAGCGTTGCGTGGACGGCTGGGTCCGAGCAGTACTTC.

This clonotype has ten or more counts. CDR3 sequence (DNA): TGTGCCAGCAGCGTGGGACAGGGGATCGAGACCCAGTACTTC. This gives the protein CASSVGQGIETQYF. The V gene is TRBV5-5, the J gene TRBJ2-5; 10 bases line up with TRBD1. The CDR3 loop spans 14 amino acids. After removal of 4 bases from V and 5 bases from J, the junction contained 5 bases not matched to a gene. The germline V gene has CDR1 SGHKS and CDR2 YYEKEE (reference sequence). Supplemented by reference TRBV5-5 and TRBJ2-5, the full variable domain reads DAGVTQSPTHLIKTRGQQVTLRCSPISGHKSVSWYQQVLGQGPQFIFQYYEKEERGRGNFPDRFSARQFPNYSSELNVNALLLGDSALYLCASSVGQGIETQYFGPGTRLLVL.

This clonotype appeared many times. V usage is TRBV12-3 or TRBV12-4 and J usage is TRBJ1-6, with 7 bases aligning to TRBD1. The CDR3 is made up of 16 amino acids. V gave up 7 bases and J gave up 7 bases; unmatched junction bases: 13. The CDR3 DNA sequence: TGTGCCAGCACCCTCGGGCAGGGGGTTACCAATTCACCCCTCCACTTT. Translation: CASTLGQGVTNSPLHF.

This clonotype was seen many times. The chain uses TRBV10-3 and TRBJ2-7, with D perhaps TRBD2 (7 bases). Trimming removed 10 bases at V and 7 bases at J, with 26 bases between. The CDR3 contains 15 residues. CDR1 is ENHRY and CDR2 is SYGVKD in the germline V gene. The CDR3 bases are TGTGCCACCAGCTTCACCGTCGGGGGGCTTGGGGAGCAGTACTTC. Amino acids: CATSFTVGGLGEQYF.

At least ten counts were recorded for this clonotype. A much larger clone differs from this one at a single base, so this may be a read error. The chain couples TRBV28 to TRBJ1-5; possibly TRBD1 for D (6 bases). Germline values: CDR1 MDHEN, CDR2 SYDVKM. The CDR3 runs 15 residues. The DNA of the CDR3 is TGTGCCAACAGTTCTACCCGGGACATTAATCAGCCCCAGCATTTT. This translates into CANSSTRDINQPQHF.

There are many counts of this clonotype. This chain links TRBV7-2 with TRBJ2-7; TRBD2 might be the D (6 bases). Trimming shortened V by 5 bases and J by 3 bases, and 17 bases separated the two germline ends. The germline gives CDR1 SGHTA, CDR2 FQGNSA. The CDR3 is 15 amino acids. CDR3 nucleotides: TGTGCCAGCAGCCCAAGGGGTAGCGGAAACTACGAGCAGTACTTC. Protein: CASSPRGSGNYEQYF.

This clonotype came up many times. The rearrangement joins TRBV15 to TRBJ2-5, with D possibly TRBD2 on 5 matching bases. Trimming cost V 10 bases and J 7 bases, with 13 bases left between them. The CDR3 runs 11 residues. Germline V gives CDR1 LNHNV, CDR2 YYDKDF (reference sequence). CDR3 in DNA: TGTGCCAGCCGAGGGAGCGGGACCCAGTACTTC. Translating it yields CASRGSGTQYF. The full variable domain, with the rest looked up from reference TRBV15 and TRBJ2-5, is DAMVIQNPRYQVTQFGKPVTLSCSQTLNHNVMYWYQQKSSQAPKLLFHYYDKDFNNEADTPDNFQSRRPNTSFCFLDIRSPGLGDTAMYLCASRGSGTQYFGPGTRLLVL.

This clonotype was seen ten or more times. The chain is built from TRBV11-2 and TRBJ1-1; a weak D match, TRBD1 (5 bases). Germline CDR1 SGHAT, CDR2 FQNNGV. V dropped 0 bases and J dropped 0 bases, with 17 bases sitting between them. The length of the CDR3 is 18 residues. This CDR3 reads CASSLDIWDAGMNTEAFF. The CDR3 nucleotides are TGTGCCAGCAGCTTAGATATTTGGGATGCAGGGATGAACACTGAAGCTTTCTTT.

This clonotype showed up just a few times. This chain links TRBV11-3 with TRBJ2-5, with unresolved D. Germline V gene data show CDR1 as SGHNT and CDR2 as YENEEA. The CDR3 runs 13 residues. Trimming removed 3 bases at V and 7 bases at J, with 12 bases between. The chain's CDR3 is CASSFGPVGTQYF. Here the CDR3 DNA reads TGTGCCAGCAGCTTCGGGCCGGTGGGGACCCAGTACTTC.

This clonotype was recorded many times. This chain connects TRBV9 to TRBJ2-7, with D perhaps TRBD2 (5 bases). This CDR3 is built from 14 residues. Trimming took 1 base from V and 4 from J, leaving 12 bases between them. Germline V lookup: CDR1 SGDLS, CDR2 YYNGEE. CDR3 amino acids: CASSVSLEGYEQYF. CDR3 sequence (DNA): TGTGCCAGCAGCGTAAGTCTCGAGGGTTACGAGCAGTACTTC. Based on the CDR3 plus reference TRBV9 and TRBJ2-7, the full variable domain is DSGVTQTPKHLITATGQRVTLRCSPRSGDLSVYWYQQSLDQGLQFLIQYYNGEERAKGNILERFSAQQFPDLHSELNLSSLELGDSALYFCASSVSLEGYEQYFGPGTRLTVT.

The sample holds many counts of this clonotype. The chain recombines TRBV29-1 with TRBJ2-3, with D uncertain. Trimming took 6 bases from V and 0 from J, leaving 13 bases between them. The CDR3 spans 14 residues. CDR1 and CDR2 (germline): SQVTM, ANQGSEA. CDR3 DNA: TGCAGCGTGTGTAGAGTAACTAGCACAGATACGCAGTATTTT. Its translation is CSVCRVTSTDTQYF.

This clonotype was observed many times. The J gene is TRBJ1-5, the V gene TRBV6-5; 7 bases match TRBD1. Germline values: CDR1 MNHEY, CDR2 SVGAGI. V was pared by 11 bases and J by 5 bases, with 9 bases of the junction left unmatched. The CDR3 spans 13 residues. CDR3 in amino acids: CAPHRGTHQPQHF. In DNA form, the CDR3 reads TGTGCCCCCCACAGGGGAACGCATCAGCCCCAGCATTTT.

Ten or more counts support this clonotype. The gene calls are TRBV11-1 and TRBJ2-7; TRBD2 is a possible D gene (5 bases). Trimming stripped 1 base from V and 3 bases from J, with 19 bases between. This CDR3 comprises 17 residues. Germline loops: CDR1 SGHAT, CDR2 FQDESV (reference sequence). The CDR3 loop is CASSLGRTGNARYEQYF. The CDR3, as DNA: TGTGCCAGCAGCTTAGGGAGGACGGGAAATGCTCGCTACGAGCAGTACTTC.

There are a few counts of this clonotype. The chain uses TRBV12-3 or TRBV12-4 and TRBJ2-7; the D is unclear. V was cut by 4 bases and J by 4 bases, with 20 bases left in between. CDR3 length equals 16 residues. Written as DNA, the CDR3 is TGTGCCAGCAGTTACTCACTCCCAGGTTGGGTATACGAGCAGTACTTC. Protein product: CASSYSLPGWVYEQYF.

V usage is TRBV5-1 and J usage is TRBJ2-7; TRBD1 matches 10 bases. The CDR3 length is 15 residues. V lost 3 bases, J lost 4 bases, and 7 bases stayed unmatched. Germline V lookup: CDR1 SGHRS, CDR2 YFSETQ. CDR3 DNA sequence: TGCGCCAGCAGCTACTCGGGGACAGGGGAGTACGAGCAGTACTTC. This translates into CASSYSGTGEYEQYF. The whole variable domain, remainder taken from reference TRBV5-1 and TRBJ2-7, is KAGVTQTPRYLIKTRGQQVTLSCSPISGHRSVSWYQQTPGQGLQFLFEYFSETQRNKGNFPGRFSGRQFSNSRSEMNVSTLELGDSALYLCASSYSGTGEYEQYFGPGTRLTVT.

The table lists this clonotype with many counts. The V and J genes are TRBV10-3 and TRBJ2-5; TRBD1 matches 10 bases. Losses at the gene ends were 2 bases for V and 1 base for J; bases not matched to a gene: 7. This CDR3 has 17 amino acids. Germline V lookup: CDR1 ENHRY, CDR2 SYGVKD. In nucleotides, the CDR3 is TGTGCCATCAGTGAGCCTGGACAGGGGGGGGCCCAAGAGACCCAGTACTTC. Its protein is CAISEPGQGGAQETQYF.

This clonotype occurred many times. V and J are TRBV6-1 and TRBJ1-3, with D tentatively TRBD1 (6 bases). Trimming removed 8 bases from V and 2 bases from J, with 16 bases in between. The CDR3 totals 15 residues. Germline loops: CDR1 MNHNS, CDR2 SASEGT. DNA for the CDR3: TGTGCCAGCGCGGGGGAGAGGGGGACTGGAAACACCATATATTTT. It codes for CASAGERGTGNTIYF.

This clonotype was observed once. In nucleotides, the CDR3 is TGTGCCACCGTCGTGGCAGGCCGCAATCAGCCCCAGCATTTT. Encoded protein: CATVVAGRNQPQHF. The chain carries TRBV6-1 and TRBJ1-5; no clear D gene. This CDR3 comprises 14 residues. V shed 10 bases and J shed 2 bases, with 15 bases lying between them. Germline-derived CDR1 and CDR2 are MNHNS and SASEGT.

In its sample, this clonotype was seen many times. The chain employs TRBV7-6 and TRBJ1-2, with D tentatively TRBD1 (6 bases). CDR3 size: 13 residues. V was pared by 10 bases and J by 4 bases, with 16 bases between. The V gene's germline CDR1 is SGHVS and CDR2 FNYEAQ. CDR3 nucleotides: TGTGCCACCTCAGAGGGGGATGGCTATGGCTACACCTTC. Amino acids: CATSEGDGYGYTF.

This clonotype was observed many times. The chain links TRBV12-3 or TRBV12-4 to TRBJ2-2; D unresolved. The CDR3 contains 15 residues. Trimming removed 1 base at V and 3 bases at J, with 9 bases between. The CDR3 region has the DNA TGTGCCAGCAGTTTAGTTACTGCGCACACCGGGGAGCTGTTTTTT. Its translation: CASSLVTAHTGELFF.

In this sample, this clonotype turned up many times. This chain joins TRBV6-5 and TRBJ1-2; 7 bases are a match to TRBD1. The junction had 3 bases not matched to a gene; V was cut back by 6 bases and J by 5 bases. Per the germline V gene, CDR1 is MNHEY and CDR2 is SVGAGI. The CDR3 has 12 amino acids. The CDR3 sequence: CASRPTGYGYTF. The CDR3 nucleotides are TGTGCCAGCAGACCGACAGGGTATGGCTACACCTTC.

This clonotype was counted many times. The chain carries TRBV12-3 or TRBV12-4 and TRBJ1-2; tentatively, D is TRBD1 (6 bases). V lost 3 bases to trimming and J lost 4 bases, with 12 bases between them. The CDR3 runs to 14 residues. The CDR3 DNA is TGTGCCAGCAGTTTCCTGGGGGGCAGCTATGGCTACACCTTC. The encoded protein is CASSFLGGSYGYTF.

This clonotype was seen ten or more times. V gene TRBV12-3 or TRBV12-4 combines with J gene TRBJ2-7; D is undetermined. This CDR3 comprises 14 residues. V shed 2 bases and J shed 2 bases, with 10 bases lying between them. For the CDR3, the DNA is TGTGCCAGCAGTTTATCCCAGTTAGCCTACGAGCAGTACTTC. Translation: CASSLSQLAYEQYF.

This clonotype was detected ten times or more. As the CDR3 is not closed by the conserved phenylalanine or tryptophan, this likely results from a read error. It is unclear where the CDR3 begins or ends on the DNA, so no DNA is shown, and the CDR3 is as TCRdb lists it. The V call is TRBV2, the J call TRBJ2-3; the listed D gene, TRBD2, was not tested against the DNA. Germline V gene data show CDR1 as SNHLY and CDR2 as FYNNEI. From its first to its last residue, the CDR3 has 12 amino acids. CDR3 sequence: CASSAEDPALKD.

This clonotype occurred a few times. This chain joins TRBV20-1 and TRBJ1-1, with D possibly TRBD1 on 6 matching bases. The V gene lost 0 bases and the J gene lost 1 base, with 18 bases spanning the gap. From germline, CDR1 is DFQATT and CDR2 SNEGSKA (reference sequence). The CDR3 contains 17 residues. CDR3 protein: CSAREGVLQGPNTEAFF. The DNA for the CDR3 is TGCAGTGCTAGAGAGGGGGTGTTACAGGGACCGAACACTGAAGCTTTCTTT.

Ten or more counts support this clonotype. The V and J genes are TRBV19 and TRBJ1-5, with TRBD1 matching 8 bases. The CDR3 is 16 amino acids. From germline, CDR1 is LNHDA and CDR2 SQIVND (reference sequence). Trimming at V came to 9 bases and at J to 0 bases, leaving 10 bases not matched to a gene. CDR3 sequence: CASQDRGSSSNQPQHF. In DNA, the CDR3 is TGTGCCAGCCAAGACAGGGGTAGCAGTAGCAATCAGCCCCAGCATTTT.

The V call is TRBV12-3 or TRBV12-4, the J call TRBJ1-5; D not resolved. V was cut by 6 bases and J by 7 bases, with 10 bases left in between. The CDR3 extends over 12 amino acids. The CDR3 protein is CASRAPSQPQHF. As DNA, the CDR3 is TGTGCCAGCAGGGCTCCGAGCCAGCCCCAGCATTTT.

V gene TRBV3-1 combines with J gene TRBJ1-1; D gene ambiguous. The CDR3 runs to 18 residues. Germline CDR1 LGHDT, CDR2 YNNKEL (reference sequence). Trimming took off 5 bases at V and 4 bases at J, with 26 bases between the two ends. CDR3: CASSARGPLTDDSTEAFF. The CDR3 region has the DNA TGTGCCAGCAGCGCTCGGGGTCCCCTCACGGACGATAGCACTGAAGCTTTCTTT.

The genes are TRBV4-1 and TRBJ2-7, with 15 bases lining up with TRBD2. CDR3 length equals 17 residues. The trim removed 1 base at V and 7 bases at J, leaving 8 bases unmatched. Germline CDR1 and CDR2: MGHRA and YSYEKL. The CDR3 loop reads CASSQGRTSGRAREQYF. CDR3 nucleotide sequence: TGCGCCAGCAGCCAAGGACGGACTAGCGGGAGGGCCCGGGAGCAGTACTTC.